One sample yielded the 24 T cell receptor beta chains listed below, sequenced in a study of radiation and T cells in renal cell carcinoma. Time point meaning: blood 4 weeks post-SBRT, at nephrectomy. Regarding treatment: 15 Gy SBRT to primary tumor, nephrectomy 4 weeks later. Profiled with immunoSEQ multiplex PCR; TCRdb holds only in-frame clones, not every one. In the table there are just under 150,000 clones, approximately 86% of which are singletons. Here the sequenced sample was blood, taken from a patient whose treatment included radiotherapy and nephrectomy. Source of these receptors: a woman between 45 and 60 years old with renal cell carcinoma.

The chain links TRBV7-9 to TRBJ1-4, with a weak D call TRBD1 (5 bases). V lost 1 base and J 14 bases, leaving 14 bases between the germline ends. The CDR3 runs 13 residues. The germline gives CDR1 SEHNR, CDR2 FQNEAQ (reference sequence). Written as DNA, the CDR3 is TGTGCCAGCAGCTTAGAGGGGTCGGGAACGCTGTTTTTT. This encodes CASSLEGSGTLFF.

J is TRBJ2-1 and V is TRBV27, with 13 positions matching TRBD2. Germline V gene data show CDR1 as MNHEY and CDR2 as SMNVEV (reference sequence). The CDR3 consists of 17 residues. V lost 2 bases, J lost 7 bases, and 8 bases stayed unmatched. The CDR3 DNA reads TGTGCCAGCAGTTTAGGGACTAGCGGGGTCCCTCTGAATGAGCAGTTCTTC. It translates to CASSLGTSGVPLNEQFF.

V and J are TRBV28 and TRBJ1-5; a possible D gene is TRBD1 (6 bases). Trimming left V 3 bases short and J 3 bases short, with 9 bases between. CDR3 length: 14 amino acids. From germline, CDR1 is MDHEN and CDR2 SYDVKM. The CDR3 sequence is CASSFGQNNQPQHF. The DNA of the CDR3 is TGTGCCAGCAGTTTCGGACAGAACAATCAGCCCCAGCATTTT. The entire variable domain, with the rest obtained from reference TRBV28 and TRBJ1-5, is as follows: DVKVTQSSRYLVKRTGEKVFLECVQDMDHENMFWYRQDPGLGLRLIYFSYDVKMKEKGDIPEGYSVSREKKERFSLILESASTNQTSMYLCASSFGQNNQPQHFGDGTRLSIL.

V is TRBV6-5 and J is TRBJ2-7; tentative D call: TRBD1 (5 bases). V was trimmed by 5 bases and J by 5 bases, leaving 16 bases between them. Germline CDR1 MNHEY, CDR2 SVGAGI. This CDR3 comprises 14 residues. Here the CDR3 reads CASSPLDRNHEQYF. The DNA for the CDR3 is TGTGCCAGCAGTCCCCTCGACAGAAACCACGAGCAGTACTTC.

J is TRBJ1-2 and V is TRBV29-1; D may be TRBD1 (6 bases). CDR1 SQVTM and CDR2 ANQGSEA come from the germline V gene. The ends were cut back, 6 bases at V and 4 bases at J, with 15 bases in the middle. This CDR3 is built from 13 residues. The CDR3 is CSVTVGQIYGYTF. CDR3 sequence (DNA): TGCAGCGTGACGGTCGGACAGATCTATGGCTACACCTTC.

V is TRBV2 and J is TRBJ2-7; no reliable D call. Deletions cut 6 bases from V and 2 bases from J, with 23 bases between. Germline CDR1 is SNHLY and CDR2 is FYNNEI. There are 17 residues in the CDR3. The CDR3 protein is CASSDTRGRRRTYEQYF. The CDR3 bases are TGTGCCAGCAGCGACACCCGAGGACGGAGACGCACCTACGAGCAGTACTTC.

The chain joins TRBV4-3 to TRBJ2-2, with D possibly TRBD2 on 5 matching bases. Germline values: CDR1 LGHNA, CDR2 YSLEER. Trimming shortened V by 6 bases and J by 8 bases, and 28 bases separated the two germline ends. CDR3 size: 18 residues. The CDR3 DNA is TGCGCCAGCAGTCACGACCAAAATGAGGGTTATGCCAGGGGGGAGCTGTTTTTT. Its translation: CASSHDQNEGYARGELFF.

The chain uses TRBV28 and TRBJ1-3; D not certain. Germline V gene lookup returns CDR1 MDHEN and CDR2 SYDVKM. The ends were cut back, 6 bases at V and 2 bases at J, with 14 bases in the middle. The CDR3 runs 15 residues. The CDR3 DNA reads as TGTGCCAGCAGGGAGAGTACGGGAGCTGGAAACACCATATATTTT. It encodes CASRESTGAGNTIYF.

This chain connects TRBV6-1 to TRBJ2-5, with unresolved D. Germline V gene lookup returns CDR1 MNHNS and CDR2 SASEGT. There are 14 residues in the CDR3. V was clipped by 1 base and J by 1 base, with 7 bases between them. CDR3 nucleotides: TGTGCCAGCAGTGAAGGGGTAGGCCAAGAGACCCAGTACTTC. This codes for CASSEGVGQETQYF.

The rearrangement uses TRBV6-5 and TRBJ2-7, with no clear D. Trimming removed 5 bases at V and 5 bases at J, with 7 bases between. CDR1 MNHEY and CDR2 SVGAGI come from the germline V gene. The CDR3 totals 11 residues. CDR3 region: CASSQTNEQYF. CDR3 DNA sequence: TGTGCCAGCAGTCAAACTAACGAGCAGTACTTC.

This chain's CDR3 is CASSMLIGAGPRQPQHF. The DNA of the CDR3 is TGTGCCAGTAGTATGTTAATCGGGGCGGGCCCTCGACAGCCCCAGCATTTT. This chain connects TRBV19 to TRBJ1-5; maybe TRBD1 (5 bases). Germline V gene lookup returns CDR1 LNHDA and CDR2 SQIVND (reference sequence). The CDR3 has 17 residues. Trimming removed 3 bases from V and 7 bases from J, with 22 bases in between.

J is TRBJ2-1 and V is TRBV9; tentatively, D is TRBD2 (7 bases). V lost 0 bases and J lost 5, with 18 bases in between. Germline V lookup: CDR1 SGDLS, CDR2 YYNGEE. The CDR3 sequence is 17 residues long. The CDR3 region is CASSVGSVGGPHNEQFF. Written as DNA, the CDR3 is TGTGCCAGCAGCGTAGGGTCTGTGGGGGGGCCACACAATGAGCAGTTCTTC.

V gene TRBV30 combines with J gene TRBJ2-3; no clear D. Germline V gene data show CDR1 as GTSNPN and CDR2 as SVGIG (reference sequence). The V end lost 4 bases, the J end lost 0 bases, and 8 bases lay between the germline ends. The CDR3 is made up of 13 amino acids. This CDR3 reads CAWNTESTDTQYF. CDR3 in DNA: TGTGCCTGGAACACAGAGAGCACAGATACGCAGTATTTT.

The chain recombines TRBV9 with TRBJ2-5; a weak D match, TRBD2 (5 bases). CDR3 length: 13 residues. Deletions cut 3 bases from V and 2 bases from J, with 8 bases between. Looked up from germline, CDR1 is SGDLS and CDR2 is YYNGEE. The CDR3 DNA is TGTGCCAGCAGCGGAGGGCGGCAAGAGACCCAGTACTTC. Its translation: CASSGGRQETQYF.

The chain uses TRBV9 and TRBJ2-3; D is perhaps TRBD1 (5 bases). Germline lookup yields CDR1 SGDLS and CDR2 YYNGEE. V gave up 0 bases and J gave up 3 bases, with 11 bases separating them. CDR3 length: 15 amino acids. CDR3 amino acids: CASSVVAKGTDTQYF. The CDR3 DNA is TGTGCCAGCAGCGTAGTCGCCAAGGGGACAGATACGCAGTATTTT.

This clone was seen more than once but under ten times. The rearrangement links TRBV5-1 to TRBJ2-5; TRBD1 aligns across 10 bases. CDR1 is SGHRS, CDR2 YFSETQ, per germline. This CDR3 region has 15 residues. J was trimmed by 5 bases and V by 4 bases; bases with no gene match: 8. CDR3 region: CASSQGQGESETQYF. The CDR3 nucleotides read TGCGCCAGCAGCCAAGGACAGGGGGAGTCGGAGACCCAGTACTTC.

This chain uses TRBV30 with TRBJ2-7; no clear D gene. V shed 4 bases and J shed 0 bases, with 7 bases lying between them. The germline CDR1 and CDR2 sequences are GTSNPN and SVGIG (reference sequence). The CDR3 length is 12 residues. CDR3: CAWIQSSYEQYF. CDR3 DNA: TGTGCCTGGATTCAGAGCTCCTACGAGCAGTACTTC.

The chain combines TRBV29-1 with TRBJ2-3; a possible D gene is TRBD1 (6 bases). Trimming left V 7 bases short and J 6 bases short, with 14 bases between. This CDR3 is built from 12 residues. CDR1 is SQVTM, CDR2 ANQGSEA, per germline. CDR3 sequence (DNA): TGCAGCGGAGGAGACAGGACGGATACGCAGTATTTT. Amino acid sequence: CSGGDRTDTQYF.

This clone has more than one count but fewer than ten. The DNA for the CDR3 is TGTGCCATCAGAGGACAGGGGAGCGGCTCTAATGAAAAACTGTTTTTT. It codes for CAIRGQGSGSNEKLFF. This sequence joins TRBV10-3 and TRBJ1-4; 9 bases fit TRBD1. Germline lookup yields CDR1 ENHRY and CDR2 SYGVKD. CDR3 length: 16 residues. V lost 6 bases and J lost 3; bases outside the gene matches: 8.

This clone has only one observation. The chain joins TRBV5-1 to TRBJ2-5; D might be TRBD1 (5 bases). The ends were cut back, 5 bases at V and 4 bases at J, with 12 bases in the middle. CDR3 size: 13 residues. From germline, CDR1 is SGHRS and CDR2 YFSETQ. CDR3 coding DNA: TGCGCCAGCAGTAGTCCAGGGTTAGAGACCCAGTACTTC. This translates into CASSSPGLETQYF.

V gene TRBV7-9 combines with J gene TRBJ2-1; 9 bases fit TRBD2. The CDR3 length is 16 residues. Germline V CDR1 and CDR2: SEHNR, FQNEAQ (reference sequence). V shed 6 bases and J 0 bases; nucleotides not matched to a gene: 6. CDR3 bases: TGTGCCAGCAGTGCCTTTAGCGGGAGCTCCTACAATGAGCAGTTCTTC. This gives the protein CASSAFSGSSYNEQFF.

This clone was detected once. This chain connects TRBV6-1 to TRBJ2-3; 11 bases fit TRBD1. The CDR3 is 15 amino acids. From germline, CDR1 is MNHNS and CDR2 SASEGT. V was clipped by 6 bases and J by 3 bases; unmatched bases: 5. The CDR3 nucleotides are TGTGCCAGCAGGGACAGGGGGCAATCAACAGATACGCAGTATTTT. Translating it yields CASRDRGQSTDTQYF.

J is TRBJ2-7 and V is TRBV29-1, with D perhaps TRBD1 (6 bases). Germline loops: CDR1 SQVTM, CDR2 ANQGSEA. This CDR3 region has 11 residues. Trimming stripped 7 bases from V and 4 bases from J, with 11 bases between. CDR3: CSAGQNYEQYF. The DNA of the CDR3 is TGCAGCGCCGGACAGAATTACGAGCAGTACTTC.

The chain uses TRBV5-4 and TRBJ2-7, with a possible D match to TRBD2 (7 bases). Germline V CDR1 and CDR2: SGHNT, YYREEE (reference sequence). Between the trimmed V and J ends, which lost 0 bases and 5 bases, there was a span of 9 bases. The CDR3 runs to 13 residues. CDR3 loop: CASSLAGGHEQYF. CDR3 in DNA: TGTGCCAGCAGCTTGGCCGGGGGGCACGAGCAGTACTTC. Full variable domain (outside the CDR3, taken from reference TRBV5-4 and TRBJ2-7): ETGVTQSPTHLIKTRGQQVTLRCSSQSGHNTVSWYQQALGQGPQFIFQYYREEENGRGNFPPRFSGLQFPNYSSELNVNALELDDSALYLCASSLAGGHEQYFGPGTRLTVT.